This TCR beta chain was captured by sequencing in a study of response to subunit inactivated influenza vaccine. MiXCR was run by TCRdb on the RT-PCR reads, yielding one entry per CDR3 protein. The table shows about 800,000 distinct CDR3 sequences, with less than 25% occurring only once. This clonotype was seen at least ten times. Germline values: CDR1 DFQATT, CDR2 SNEGSKA (reference sequence). The CDR3 is 14 residues long. Germline trimming cut 0 bases from V and 5 bases from J; bases unmatched to any gene: 3. This specimen was PBMCs from blood, taken roughly 5 days after vaccination. This TCR was recovered from a man aged 45-65 years who received an inactivated influenza vaccine. The gene calls are TRBV20-1 and TRBJ2-5, with 10 bases that match TRBD2. As DNA, the CDR3 is TGCAGTGCTAGAGATCTAGCGGGGGTGGAGACCCAGTACTTC. Its protein is CSARDLAGVETQYF.